Detailed here is one T cell receptor (beta chain). Its antigen is unknown. Alongside a J-beta primer mix, a sample-barcoded 5' primer served in a second PCR lasting about 7 to 12 cycles. There were at least 2.5 million CDR3-containing paired-end reads obtained from each sample. TCRdb processed the 5' RACE reads anew with MiXCR; each CDR3 protein has one entry. The sample records about 1.6 million distinct CDR3 sequences, 30% to 35% being singletons. In terms of origin and age, donors were healthy Caucasian individuals from Russia aged 6 to 90. The data are from a study of blood T cells in healthy people across ages. Study-wide findings and caveats: Roughly linearly, TCR beta diversity per million T cells fell as age increased.

Trimming cost V 0 bases and J 7 bases, with 13 bases left between them. The germline gives CDR1 SQVTM, CDR2 ANQGSEA. This CDR3 spans 14 amino acids. This sequence joins TRBV29-1 and TRBJ2-1; D is tentatively TRBD1 or TRBD2 (6 bases each). The receptor was isolated from a woman in her 30s in good health. Sequencing was carried out using blood. CDR3 sequence: CSVEDKTRGNEQFF. CDR3 in DNA: TGCAGCGTTGAAGATAAGACTAGGGGGAATGAGCAGTTCTTC.